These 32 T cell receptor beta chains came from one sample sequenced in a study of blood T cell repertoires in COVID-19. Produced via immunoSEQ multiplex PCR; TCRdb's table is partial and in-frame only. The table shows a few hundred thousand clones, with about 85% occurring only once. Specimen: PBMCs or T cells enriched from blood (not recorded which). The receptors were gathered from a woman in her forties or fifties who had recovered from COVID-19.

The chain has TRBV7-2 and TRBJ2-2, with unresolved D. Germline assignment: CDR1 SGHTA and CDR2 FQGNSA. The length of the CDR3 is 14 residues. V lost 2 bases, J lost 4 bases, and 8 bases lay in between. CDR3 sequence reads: CASSLFRSTGELFF. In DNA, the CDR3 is TGTGCCAGCAGCTTATTCAGATCCACCGGGGAGCTGTTTTTT. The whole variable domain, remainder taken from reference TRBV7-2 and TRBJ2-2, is GAGVSQSPSNKVTEKGKDVELRCDPISGHTALYWYRQSLGQGLEFLIYFQGNSAPDKSGLPSDRFSAERTGGSVSTLTIQRTQQEDSAVYLCASSLFRSTGELFFGEGSRLTVL.

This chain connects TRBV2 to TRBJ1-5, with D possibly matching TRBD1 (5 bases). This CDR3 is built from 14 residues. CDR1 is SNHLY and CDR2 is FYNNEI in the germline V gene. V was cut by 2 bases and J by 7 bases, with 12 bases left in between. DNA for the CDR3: TGTGCCAGCAGTGAACTTTCGGGGGGACAGCCCCAGCATTTT. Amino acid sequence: CASSELSGGQPQHF. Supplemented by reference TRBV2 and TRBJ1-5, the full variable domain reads EPEVTQTPSHQVTQMGQEVILRCVPISNHLYFYWYRQILGQKVEFLVSFYNNEISEKSEIFDDQFSVERPDGSNFTLKIRSTKLEDSAMYFCASSELSGGQPQHFGDGTRLSIL.

For the CDR3, the DNA is TGTGCCACCAGTGAGGGGCAGGGAACGAACGAGCAGTACTTC. This codes for CATSEGQGTNEQYF. The gene calls are TRBV24-1 and TRBJ2-7, with a possible D match to TRBD1 (5 bases). Trimming pared 4 bases from V and 5 bases from J, leaving 14 bases between. In germline, CDR1 is KGHDR, CDR2 SFDVKD. The CDR3 is 14 residues long.

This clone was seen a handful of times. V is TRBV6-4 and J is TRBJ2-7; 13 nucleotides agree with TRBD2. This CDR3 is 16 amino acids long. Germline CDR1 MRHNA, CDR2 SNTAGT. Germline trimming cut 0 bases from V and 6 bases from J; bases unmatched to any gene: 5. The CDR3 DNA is TGTGCCAGCAGTGACTCGAAACTAGCGGGGGGGTGCGAGCAGTACTTC. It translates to CASSDSKLAGGCEQYF.

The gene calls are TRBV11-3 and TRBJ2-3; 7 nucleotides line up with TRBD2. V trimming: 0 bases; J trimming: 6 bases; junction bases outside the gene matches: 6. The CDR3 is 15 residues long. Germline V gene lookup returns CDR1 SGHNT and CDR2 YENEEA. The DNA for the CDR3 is TGTGCCAGCAGCTTAGAAGGACTAGTCGGGGATACGCAGTATTTT. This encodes CASSLEGLVGDTQYF.

The CDR3 nucleotides are TGTGCCAGCAGCCAGACACGGGAGCAGTACTTC. Translating it yields CASSQTREQYF. The chain employs TRBV12-3 or TRBV12-4 and TRBJ2-7; D remains ambiguous. Between the trimmed V and J ends, which lost 6 bases and 7 bases, there was a span of 10 bases. CDR3 length equals 11 residues.

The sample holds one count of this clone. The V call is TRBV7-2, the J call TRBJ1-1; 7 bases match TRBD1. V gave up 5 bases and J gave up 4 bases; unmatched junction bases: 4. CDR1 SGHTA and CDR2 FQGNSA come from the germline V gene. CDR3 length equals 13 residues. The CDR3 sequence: CASSVYRGTEAFF. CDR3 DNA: TGTGCCAGCAGCGTATACAGGGGCACTGAAGCTTTCTTT.

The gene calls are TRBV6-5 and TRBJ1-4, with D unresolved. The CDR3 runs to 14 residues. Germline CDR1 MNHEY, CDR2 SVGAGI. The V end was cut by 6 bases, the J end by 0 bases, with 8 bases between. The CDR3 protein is CASRTDATNEKLFF. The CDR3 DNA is TGTGCCAGCAGAACAGATGCAACTAATGAAAAACTGTTTTTT.

CDR3 sequence reads: CASAEVASGSGETQYF. The CDR3 nucleotides are TGTGCCAGCGCTGAAGTGGCTAGCGGGAGCGGAGAGACCCAGTACTTC. The chain links TRBV6-1 to TRBJ2-5, with 10 bases aligning to TRBD2. Germline CDR1 MNHNS, CDR2 SASEGT. The CDR3 contains 16 residues. The V and J ends lost 8 bases and 4 bases, in that order; junction bases with no gene match: 13.

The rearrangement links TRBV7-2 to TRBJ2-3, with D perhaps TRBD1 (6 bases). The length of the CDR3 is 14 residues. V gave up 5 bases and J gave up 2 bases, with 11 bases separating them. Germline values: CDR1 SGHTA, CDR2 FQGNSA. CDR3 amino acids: CASSPGQITDTQYF. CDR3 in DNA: TGTGCCAGCAGCCCTGGACAGATCACAGATACGCAGTATTTT.

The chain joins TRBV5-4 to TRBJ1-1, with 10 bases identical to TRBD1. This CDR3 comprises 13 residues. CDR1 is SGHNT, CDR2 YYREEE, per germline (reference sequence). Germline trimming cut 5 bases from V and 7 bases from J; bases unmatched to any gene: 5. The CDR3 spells CASSRDRGGEAFF. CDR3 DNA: TGTGCCAGCAGTCGGGACAGGGGAGGTGAAGCTTTCTTT.

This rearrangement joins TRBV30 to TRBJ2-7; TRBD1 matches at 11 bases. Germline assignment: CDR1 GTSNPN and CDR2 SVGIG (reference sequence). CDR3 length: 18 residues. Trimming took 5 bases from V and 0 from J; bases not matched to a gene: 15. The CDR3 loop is CAWGRDRGFSGSSYEQYF. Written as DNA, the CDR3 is TGTGCCTGGGGCCGGGACAGGGGGTTTAGCGGGAGCTCCTACGAGCAGTACTTC.

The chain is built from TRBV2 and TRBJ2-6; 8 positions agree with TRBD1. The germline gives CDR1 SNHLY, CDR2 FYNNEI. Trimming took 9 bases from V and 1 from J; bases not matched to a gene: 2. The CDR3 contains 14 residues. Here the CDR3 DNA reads TGTGCCAGTCACAGGGGGTCTGGGGCCAACGTCCTGACTTTC. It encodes CASHRGSGANVLTF.

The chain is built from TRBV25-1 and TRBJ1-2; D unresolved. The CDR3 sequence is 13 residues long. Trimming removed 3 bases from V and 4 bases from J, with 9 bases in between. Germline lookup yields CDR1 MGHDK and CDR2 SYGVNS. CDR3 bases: TGTGCCAGCAGTGAGCCCCTAGGCTATGGCTACACCTTC. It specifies CASSEPLGYGYTF.

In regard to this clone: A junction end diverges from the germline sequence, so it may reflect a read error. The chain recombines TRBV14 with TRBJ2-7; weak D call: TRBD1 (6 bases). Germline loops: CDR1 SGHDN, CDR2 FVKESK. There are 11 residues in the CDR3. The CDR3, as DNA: TGTGCCAGCAGCCCTAGAACAGGGTTACACTTC. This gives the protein CASSPRTGLHF.

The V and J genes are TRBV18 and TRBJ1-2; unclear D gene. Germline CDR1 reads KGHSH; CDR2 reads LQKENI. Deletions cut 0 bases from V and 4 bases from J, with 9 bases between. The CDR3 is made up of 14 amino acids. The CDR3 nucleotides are TGTGCCAGCTCACCACCGTCGGTTATCTATGGCTACACCTTC. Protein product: CASSPPSVIYGYTF.

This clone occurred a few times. The chain's CDR3 is CASSLAADTEAFF. The CDR3 nucleotides read TGTGCCAGCAGCTTAGCTGCGGACACTGAAGCTTTCTTT. This sequence joins TRBV11-3 and TRBJ1-1; unclear D gene. Germline lookup yields CDR1 SGHNT and CDR2 YENEEA. The V gene lost 1 base and the J gene lost 3 bases, with 6 bases spanning the gap. This CDR3 comprises 13 residues.

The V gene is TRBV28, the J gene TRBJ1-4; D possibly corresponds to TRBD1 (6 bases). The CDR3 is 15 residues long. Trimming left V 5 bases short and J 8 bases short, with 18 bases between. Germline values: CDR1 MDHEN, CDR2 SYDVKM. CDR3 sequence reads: CASSNLGGAREKLFF. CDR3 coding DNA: TGTGCCAGCAGTAACCTTGGGGGGGCGCGGGAAAAACTGTTTTTT.

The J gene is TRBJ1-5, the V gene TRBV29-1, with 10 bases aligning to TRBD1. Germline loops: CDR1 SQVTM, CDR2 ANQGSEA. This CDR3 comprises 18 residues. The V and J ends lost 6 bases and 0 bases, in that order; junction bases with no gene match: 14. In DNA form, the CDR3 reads TGCAGCGTATGTTACGATGAGGGGACAGGGGATAGCAATCAGCCCCAGCATTTT. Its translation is CSVCYDEGTGDSNQPQHF.

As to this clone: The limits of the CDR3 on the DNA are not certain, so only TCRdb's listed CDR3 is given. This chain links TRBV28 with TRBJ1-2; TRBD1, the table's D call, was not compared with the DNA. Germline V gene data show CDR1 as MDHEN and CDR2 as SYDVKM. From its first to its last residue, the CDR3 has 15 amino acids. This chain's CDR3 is CASSFGPGADYGYTF.

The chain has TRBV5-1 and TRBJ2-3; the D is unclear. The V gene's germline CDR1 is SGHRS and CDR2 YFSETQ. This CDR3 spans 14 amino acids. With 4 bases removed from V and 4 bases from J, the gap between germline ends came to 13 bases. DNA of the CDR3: TGCGCCAGCAGCCCTGGGTCAGGTGCAGATACGCAGTATTTT. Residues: CASSPGSGADTQYF.

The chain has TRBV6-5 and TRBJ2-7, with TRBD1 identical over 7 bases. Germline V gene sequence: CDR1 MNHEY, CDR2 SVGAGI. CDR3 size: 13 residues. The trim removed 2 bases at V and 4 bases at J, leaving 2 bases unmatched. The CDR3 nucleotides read TGTGCCAGCAGTTACAGGGGGCCATACGAGCAGTACTTC. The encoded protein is CASSYRGPYEQYF.

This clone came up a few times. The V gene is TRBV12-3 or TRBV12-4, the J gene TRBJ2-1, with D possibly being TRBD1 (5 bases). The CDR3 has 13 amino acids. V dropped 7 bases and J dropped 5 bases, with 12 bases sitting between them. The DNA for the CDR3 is TGTGCCAGCACCCTGGGGCAGAACAATGAGCAGTTCTTC. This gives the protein CASTLGQNNEQFF.

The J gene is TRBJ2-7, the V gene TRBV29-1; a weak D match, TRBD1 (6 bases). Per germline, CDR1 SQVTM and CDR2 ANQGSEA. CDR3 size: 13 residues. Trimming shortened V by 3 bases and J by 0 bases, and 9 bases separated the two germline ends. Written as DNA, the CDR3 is TGCAGCGTTGACGGACAGAACTCCTACGAGCAGTACTTC. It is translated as CSVDGQNSYEQYF.

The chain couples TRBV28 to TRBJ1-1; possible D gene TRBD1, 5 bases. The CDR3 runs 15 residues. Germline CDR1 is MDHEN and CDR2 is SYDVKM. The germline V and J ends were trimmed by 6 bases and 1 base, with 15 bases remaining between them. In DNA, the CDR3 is TGTGCCAGCAGGGGGGGTGGGACGCAGAACACTGAAGCTTTCTTT. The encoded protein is CASRGGGTQNTEAFF.

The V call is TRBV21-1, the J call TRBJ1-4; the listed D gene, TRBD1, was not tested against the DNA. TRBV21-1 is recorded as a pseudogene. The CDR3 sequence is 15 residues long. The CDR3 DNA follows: TGTGCCAGCAGCACCCGGACAGCCTTTAATGAAAAACTGTTTTTT. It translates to CASSTRTAFNEKLFF.

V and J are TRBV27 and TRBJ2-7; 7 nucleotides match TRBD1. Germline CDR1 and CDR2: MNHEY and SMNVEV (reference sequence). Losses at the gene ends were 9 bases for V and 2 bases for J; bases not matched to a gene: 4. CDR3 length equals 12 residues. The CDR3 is CASRQGPYEQYF. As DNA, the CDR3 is TGTGCCAGTAGACAGGGACCCTACGAGCAGTACTTC.

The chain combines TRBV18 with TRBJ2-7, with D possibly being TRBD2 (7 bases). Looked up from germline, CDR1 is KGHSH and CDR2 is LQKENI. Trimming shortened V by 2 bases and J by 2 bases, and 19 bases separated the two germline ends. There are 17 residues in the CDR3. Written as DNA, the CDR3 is TGTGCCAGCTCACCAGGGCTAAGGGGGGGTCTCCCCTACGAGCAGTACTTC. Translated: CASSPGLRGGLPYEQYF.

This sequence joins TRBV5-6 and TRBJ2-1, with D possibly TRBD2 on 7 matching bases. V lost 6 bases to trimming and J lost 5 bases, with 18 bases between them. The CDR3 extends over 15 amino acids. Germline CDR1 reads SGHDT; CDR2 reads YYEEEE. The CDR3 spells CASISGASGNNEQFF. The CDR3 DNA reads TGTGCCAGCATCTCGGGGGCTAGCGGAAACAATGAGCAGTTCTTC.

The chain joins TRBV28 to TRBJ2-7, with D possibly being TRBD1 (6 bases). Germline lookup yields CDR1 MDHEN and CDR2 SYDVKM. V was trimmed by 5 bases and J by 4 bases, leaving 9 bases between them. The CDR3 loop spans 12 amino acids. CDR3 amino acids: CASSEQGYEQYF. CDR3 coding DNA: TGTGCCAGCAGTGAACAGGGTTACGAGCAGTACTTC.

The CDR3 coding sequence is TGTGCCAGCAGTGACTCGGGGGGTAGCAATGAGCAGTTCTTC. Residues: CASSDSGGSNEQFF. The chain joins TRBV6-4 to TRBJ2-1, with D perhaps matching TRBD2 (6 bases). The germline gives CDR1 MRHNA, CDR2 SNTAGT. CDR3 length: 14 amino acids. V was clipped by 0 bases and J by 6 bases, with 9 bases between them.

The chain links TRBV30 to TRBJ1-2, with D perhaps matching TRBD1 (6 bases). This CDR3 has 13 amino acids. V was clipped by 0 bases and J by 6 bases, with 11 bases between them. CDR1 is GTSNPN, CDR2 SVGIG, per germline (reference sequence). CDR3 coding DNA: TGTGCCTGGAGTGTAGGGGGGGCAAATGGCTACACCTTC. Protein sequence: CAWSVGGANGYTF.